The rows below give T cell receptor beta chains drawn from one sample of a study of T cells in Graves' hyperthyroidism and ophthalmopathy. A single record per CDR3 protein comes from TCRdb applying MiXCR to the multiplex PCR reads. The sample has approximately 510,000 distinct CDR3 sequences, about 46% seen once. The sequencing sample was made of peripheral blood or thyroid tissue (not recorded which). The origin of the receptors is an adult woman with Graves' disease, either hyperthyroidism or ophthalmopathy (not recorded which). CDR3s include the opening cysteine and the closing phenylalanine or tryptophan. D genes are given only for firm matches. Rows may omit the clone size; those that give it use once, few, many or a size class.

D: -; size: once; J: TRBJ2-2; V: TRBV2; DNA: TGTGCCAGCAGTGAGACAAGGGGAGGCCCCGGGGAGCTGTTTTTT; CDR3: CASSETRGGPGELFF
D: -; size: many; J: TRBJ2-7; V: TRBV11-1; DNA: TGTGCCAGCAGCCAACGGGCAGGTGAGCAGTACTTC; CDR3: CASSQRAGEQYF
D: TRBD2; size: few; J: TRBJ2-7; V: TRBV5-4; DNA: TGTGCCAGCAGCTTGGTCGGGACTAGCGGTCCTCGTTCCTACGAGCAGTACTTC; CDR3: CASSLVGTSGPRSYEQYF
D: -; size: few; J: TRBJ2-6; V: TRBV4-3; DNA: TGCGCCAGCAGCCAAGATGTCGGGTCGGCCGGGGCCAACGTCCTGACTTTC; CDR3: CASSQDVGSAGANVLTF
D: TRBD1; size: few; J: TRBJ1-3; V: TRBV10-3; DNA: TGTGCCATCAGGAGGACAGGGATTCCGAATGGAAACACCATATATTTT; CDR3: CAIRRTGIPNGNTIYF
D: TRBD2; size: many; J: TRBJ2-5; V: TRBV20-1; DNA: TGCAGTGCTACCGGGACTAGCGGGAGCGGAGAGACCCAGTACTTC; CDR3: CSATGTSGSGETQYF
D: TRBD1; size: many; J: TRBJ1-2; V: TRBV6-2/TRBV6-3; DNA: TGTGCCAGCAGTCCCGGGACAGATATTAACTATGGCTACACCTTC; CDR3: CASSPGTDINYGYTF
D: TRBD1; size: -; J: TRBJ1-2; V: TRBV2; DNA: TGTGCCAGCAGTTTCGGGACAGGGGGCAGTGGCTACACCTTC; CDR3: CASSFGTGGSGYTF
D: -; size: many; J: TRBJ2-7; V: TRBV20-1; DNA: TGCAGTGCCAATAGACAATTGGGCTCAGCTAATGGCGAGCAGTACTTC; CDR3: CSANRQLGSANGEQYF
D: TRBD2; size: many; J: TRBJ2-2; V: TRBV9; DNA: TGTGCCAGCAGCGTGGGGGGGGGAGTCGCGAACACCGGGGAGCTGTTTTTT; CDR3: CASSVGGGVANTGELFF
D: -; size: -; J: TRBJ1-5; V: TRBV12-5; DNA: TGTGCCAGCAGCGTGTTGAGGGGGAAGGGCAATCAGCCCCAGCATTTT; CDR3: CASSVLRGKGNQPQHF
D: TRBD1; size: -; J: TRBJ1-1; V: TRBV20-1; DNA: TGCAGTGCTACCAACCCGGGACAGGGGAACACTGAAGCTTTCTTT; CDR3: CSATNPGQGNTEAFF
D: TRBD2; size: many; J: TRBJ2-7; V: TRBV12-3/TRBV12-4; DNA: TGTGCCAGCCAGATGGCGGGAGAGCGGTACGAGCAGTACTTC; CDR3: CASQMAGERYEQYF
D: TRBD2; size: few; J: TRBJ2-2; V: TRBV7-9; DNA: TGCGCCAGCAGAGACCCCTCCGGGACTAGCGGAGCGAACACCGGGGAGCTGTTTTTT; CDR3: CASRDPSGTSGANTGELFF
D: -; size: -; J: TRBJ1-2; V: TRBV7-9; DNA: TGTGCCAGCAGTTACTCGATAAACTATGGCTACACCTTC; CDR3: CASSYSINYGYTF
D: TRBD2; size: few; J: TRBJ2-1; V: TRBV20-1; DNA: TGCAGTGCTAGAGCTCGTGGACTAGCCGGTAATGAGCAGTTCTTC; CDR3: CSARARGLAGNEQFF
D: -; size: many; J: TRBJ1-2; V: TRBV5-1; DNA: TGCGCCAGCAGCCCAGGACAGAGTAACTATGGCTACACCTTC; CDR3: CASSPGQSNYGYTF
D: -; size: -; J: TRBJ2-6; V: TRBV19; DNA: TGTGCCAGTACCAAGGGCACGGGCTCCGGGGCCAACGTCCTGACTTTC; CDR3: CASTKGTGSGANVLTF
D: TRBD2; size: -; J: TRBJ2-3; V: TRBV6-2/TRBV6-3; DNA: TGTGCCAGCAGTTACCCTAGCGGGAGGGCCGAAGATACGCAGTATTTT; CDR3: CASSYPSGRAEDTQYF